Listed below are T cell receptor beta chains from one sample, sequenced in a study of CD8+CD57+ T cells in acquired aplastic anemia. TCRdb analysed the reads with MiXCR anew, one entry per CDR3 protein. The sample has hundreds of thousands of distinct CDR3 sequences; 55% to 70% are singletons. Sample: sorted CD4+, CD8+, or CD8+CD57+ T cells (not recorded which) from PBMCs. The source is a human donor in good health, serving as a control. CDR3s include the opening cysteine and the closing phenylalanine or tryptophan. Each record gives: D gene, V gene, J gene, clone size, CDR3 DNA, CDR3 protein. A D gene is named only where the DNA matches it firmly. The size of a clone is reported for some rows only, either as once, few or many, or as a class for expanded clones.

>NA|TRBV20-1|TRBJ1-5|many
TGCAGTGCTAGACAGACCGACAATCAGCCCCAGCATTTT
CSARQTDNQPQHF
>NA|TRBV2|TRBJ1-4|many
TGTGCCAGCAGTGAAGAACAGGGAACTGAAAAACTGTTTTTT
CASSEEQGTEKLFF
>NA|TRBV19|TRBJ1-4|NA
TGTGCCAGTAGTATAGGTCCTAGGAGTAGGGATGAAAAACTGTTTTTT
CASSIGPRSRDEKLFF
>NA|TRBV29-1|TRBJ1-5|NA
TGCAGCGTTGGGCAGACACCCAATCAGCCCCAGCATTTT
CSVGQTPNQPQHF
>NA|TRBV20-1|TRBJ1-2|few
TGCAGCCTCAGAGGGGTGGGGCGCAACTATGGCTACACCTTC
CSLRGVGRNYGYTF
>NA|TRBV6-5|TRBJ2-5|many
TGTGCCAGCAGTCGCGCAGGGATAGGGCAAGAGACCCAGTACTTC
CASSRAGIGQETQYF
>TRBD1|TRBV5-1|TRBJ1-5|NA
TGCGCCAGCAGCTTGGAAGGGACAGGCAACAATCAGCCCCAGCATTTT
CASSLEGTGNNQPQHF
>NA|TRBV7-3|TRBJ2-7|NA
TGTGCCAGCAGCCGCAAGTTCTCCGGGAAAGACTTC
CASSRKFSGKDF
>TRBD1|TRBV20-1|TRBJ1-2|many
TGCAGTGCTACCCGACAGGGGGCGGGTGGCTACACCTTC
CSATRQGAGGYTF
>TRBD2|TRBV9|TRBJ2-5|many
TGTGCCAGCAGCGCTCCCTTTAGCGGGGACACCCAAGAGACCCAGTACTTC
CASSAPFSGDTQETQYF
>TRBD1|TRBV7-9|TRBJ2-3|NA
TGTGCCAGCAGCAGGAGACAGGGGGTAACCGGGGAGCAGTTT
CASSRRQGVTGEQF